This TCR beta chain was captured in a study of cytomegalovirus exposure and HLA in healthy donors. Study findings and constraints: TCR beta V- and J-gene trimming, according to a later analysis, was linked to a missense DCLRE1C variant.

Researchers ran the PCR with 60 Vbeta and 13 Jbeta primers. Profiling relied on immunoSEQ multiplex PCR, and the TCRdb table lists in-frame clones only, not all of them. The sample records around 150,000 clones, roughly 88% being singletons. The CDR3 consists of 14 residues. V lost 2 bases, J lost 0 bases, and 7 bases lay in between. Germline-derived CDR1 and CDR2 are MNHEY and SMNVEV (reference sequence). Concerning this clone itself: What it binds is unknown.

Sequenced material: PBMCs. V and J are TRBV27 and TRBJ1-2; D perhaps matches TRBD1 (5 bases). The TCR was taken from a man aged 45-60 years in good health and CMV-seropositive. CDR3: CASSLGATNYGYTF. The CDR3 DNA is TGTGCCAGCAGTTTAGGGGCGACTAACTATGGCTACACCTTC.